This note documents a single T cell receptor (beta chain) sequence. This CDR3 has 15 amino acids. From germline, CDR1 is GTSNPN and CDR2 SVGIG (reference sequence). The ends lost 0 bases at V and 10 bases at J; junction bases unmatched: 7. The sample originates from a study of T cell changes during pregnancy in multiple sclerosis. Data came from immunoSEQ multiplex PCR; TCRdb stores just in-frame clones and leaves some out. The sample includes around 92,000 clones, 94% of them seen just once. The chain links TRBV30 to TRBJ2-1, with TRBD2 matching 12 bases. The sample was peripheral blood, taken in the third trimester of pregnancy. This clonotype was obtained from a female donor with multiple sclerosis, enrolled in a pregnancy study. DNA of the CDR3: TGTGCCTGGAGTGTCGGTCTAGGACTAGCGGGGGAGCAGTTCTTC. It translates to CAWSVGLGLAGEQFF.